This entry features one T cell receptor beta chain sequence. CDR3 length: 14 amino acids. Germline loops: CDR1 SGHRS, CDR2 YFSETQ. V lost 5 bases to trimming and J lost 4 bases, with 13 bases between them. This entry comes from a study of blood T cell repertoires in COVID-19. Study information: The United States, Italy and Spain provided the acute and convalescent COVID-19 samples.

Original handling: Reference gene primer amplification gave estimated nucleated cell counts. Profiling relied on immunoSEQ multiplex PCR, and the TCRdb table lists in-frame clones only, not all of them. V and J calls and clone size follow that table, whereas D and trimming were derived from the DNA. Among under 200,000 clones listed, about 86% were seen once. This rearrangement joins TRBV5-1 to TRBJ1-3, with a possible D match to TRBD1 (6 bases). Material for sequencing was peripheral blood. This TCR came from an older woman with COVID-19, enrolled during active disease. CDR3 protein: CASSSTGAGNTIYF. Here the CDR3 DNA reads TGCGCCAGCAGTTCGACAGGAGCGGGAAACACCATATATTTT.